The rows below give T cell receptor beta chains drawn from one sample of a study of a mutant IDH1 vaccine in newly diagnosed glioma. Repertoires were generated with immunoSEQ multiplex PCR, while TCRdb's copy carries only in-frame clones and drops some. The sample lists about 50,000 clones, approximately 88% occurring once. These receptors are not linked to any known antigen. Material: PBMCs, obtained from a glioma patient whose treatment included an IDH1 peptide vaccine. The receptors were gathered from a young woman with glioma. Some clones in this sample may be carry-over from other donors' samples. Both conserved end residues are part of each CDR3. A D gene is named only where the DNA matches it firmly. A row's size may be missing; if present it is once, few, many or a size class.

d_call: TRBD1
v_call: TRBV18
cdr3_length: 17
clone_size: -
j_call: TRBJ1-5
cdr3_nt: TGTGCCAGCTCACCACCCCGGACAGGGAAGGGCGATCAGCCCCAGCATTTT
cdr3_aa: CASSPPRTGKGDQPQHF

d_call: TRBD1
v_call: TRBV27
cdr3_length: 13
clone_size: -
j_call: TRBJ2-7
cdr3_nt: TGTGCCAGCAGTCCTGGGACAGGGTACGAGCAGTACTTC
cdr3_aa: CASSPGTGYEQYF

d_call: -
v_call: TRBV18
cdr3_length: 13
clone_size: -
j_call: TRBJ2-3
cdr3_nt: TGTGCCAGCTCAACGGCCCTCCAGGATACGCAGTATTTT
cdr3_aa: CASSTALQDTQYF

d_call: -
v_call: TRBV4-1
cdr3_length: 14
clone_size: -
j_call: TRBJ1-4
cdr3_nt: TGCGCCAGCAGCCAACTTGGGTGGGGGGAAAAACTGTTTTTT
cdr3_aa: CASSQLGWGEKLFF

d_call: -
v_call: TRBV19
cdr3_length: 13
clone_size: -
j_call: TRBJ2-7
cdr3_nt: TGTGCTTCAGCTTTCCGGGGGGCGAGAGAGCAGTACTTC
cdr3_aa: CASAFRGAREQYF

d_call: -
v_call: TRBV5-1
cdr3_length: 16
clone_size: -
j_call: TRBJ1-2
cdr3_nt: TGCGCCAGCAGCTTGACCGGACACGGGGACGACTATGGCTACACCTTC
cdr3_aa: CASSLTGHGDDYGYTF

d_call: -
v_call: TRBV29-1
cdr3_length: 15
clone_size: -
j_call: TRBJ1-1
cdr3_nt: TGCAGCGTTGAGCCCCACGCAGGGAGGGACACTGAAGCTTTCTTT
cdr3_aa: CSVEPHAGRDTEAFF

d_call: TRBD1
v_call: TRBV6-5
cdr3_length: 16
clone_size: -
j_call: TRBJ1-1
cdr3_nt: TGTGCCAGCAGTTACTCTCTGGGGACAGTTAACACTGAAGCTTTCTTT
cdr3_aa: CASSYSLGTVNTEAFF

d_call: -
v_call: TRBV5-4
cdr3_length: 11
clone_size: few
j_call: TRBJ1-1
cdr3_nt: TGTGCCAGCCCTTCAGGGGTTGAAGCTTTCTTT
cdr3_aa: CASPSGVEAFF

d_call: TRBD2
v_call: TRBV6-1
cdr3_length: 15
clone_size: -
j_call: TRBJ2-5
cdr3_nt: TGTGCCAGCACCAAGCCGGGACTAGGTTCGGAGACCCAGTACTTC
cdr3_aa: CASTKPGLGSETQYF

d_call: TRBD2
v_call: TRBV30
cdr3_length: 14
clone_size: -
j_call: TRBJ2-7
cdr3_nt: TGTGCCTGGAAGCCAGCGGGAGGTTCCTACGAGCAGTACTTC
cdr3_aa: CAWKPAGGSYEQYF

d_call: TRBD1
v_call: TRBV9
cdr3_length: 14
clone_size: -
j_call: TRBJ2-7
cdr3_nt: TGTGCCAGCAGCGTGGGGACAGGCCCTTGGGAGCAGTACTTC
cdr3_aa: CASSVGTGPWEQYF

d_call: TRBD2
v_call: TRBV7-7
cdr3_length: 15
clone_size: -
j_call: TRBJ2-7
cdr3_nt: TGTGCTAGCAGCTTAGGTAGCGGGAGTGGCTACGAGCAGTACTTC
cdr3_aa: CASSLGSGSGYEQYF

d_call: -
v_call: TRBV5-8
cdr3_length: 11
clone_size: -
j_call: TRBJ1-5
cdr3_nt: TGTGCCAGCAGGAGCAATCAGCCCCAGCATTTT
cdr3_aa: CASRSNQPQHF

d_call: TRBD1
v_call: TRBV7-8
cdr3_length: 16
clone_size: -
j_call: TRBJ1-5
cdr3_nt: TGTGCCAGCTGGACAGGGGAAGGAGTTAGCAATCAGCCCCAGCATTTT
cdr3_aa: CASWTGEGVSNQPQHF

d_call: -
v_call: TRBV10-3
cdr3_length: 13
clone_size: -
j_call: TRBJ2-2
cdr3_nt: TGTGCCGTCCGGGACATCAACACCGGGGAGCTGTTTTTT
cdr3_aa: CAVRDINTGELFF

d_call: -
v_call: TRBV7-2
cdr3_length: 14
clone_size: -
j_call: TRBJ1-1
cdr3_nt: TGTGCCAGCAGCTTAGCTACAGTGAACACTGAAGCTTTCTTT
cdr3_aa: CASSLATVNTEAFF

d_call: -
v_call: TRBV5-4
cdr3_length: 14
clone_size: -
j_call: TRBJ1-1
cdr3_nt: TGTGCCAGCAGCTTGATTGACAGGAACACTGAAGCTTTCTTT
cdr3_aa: CASSLIDRNTEAFF

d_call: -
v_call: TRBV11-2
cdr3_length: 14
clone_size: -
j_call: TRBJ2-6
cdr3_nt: TGTGCCAGCAGCCGTCGCTCTGGGGCCAACGTCCTGACTTTC
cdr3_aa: CASSRRSGANVLTF

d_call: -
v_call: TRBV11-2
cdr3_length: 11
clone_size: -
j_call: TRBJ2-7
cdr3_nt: TGTGCCAGCAGCTTAGAATACGAGCAGTACTTC
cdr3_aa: CASSLEYEQYF

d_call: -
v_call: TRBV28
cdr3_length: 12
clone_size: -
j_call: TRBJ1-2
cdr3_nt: TGTGCCAGCAGTTTGGTTACGGATGGCTACACCTTC
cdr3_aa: CASSLVTDGYTF

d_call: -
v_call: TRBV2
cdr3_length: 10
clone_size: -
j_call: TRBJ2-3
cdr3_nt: TGTGCCAGCAGAGTAGATACGCAGTATTTT
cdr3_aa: CASRVDTQYF

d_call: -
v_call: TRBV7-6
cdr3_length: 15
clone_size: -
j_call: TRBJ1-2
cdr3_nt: TGTGCCAGCAGCGAATCCGCCGGGACGGCCTATGGCTACACCTTC
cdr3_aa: CASSESAGTAYGYTF

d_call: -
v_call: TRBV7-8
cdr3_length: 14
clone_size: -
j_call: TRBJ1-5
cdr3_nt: TGTGCCAGCAGCTTAGGGGTCCAGGGTGGGCCCCAGCATTTT
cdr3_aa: CASSLGVQGGPQHF

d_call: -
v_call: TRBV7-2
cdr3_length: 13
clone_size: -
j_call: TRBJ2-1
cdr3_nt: TGTGCCAGCAGCTTCGGTCCTGGGAATGAGCAGTTCTTC
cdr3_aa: CASSFGPGNEQFF

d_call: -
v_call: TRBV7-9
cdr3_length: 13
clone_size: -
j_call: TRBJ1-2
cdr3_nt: TGTGCCAGCAGCTTAGATCAGACAGTCGGCTACACCTTC
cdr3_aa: CASSLDQTVGYTF

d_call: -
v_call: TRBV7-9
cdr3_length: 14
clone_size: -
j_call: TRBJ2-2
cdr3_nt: TGTGCCAGCAGCGGACTTCTGAACACCGGGGAGCTGTTTTTT
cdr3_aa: CASSGLLNTGELFF

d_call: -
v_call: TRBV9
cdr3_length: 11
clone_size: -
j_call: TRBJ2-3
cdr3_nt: TGTGCCAGCAGCTCCTTAAATACGCAGTATTTT
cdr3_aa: CASSSLNTQYF

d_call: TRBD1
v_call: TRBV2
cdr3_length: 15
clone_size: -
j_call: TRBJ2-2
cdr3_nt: TGTGCCAGCTGTGACAGGGTTGGTAACACCGGGGAGCTGTTTTTT
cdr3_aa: CASCDRVGNTGELFF

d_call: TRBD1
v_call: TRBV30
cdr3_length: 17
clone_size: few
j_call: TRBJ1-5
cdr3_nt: TGTGCCTGGAGTAGGACAGGGGGTAGAGAAAGCAATCAGCCCCAGCATTTT
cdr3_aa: CAWSRTGGRESNQPQHF

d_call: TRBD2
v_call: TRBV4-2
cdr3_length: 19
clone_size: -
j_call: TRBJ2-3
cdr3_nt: TGTGCCAGCAGCCAAGAGGGGCAGCGGGCTAGCGGGATCACAGATACGCAGTATTTT
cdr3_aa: CASSQEGQRASGITDTQYF

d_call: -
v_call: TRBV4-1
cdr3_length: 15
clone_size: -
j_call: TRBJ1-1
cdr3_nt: TGCGCCAGCAGCCATCCCCTGATGCGAGGGACTGAAGCTTTCTTT
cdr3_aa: CASSHPLMRGTEAFF

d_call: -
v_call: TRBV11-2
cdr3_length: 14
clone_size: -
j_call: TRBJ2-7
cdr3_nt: TGTGCCAGCAGGGGACGGTCTCATTCCTACGAGCAGTACTTC
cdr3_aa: CASRGRSHSYEQYF

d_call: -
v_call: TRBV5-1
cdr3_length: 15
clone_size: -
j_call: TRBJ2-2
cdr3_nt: TGCGCCACCCGAGGGGGCGGGAGTAACACCGGGGAGCTGTTTTTT
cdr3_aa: CATRGGGSNTGELFF